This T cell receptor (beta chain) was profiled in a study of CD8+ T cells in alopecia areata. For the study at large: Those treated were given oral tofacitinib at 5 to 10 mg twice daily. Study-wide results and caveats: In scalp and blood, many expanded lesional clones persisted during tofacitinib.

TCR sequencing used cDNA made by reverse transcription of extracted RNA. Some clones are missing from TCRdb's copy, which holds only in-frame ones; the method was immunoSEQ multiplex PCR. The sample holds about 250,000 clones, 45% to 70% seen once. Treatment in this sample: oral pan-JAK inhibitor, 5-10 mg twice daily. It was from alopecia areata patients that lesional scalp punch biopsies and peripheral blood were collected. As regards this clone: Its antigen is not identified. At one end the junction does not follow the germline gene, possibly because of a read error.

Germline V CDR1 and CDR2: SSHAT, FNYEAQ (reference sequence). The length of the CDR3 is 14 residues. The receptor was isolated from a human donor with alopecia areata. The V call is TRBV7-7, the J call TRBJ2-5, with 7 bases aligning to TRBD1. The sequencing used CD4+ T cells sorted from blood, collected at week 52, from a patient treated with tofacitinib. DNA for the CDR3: TGTGCTAGCAGCCCCACAGGGGCTCAAGAGACCCAGTACTTC. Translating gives CASSPTGAQETQYF.